Below, 21 T cell receptor beta chains from the same sample are listed, as sequenced in a study of tissue T cells after allogeneic stem cell transplantation. Documented time point: mouse harvest day 14 after allogeneic transplant. Tail vein injection delivered 10^7 T-cell-depleted bone marrow cells and 10^6 splenic CD5+ T cells. Repertoires were generated with immunoSEQ multiplex PCR, while TCRdb's copy carries only in-frame clones and drops some. The repertoire includes about 9,000 clones, 37% of them detected once, and about 3.1% sits in the top ten. Sequencing was done on a sample of skin. The source of these receptors is a female BALB/c mouse given C57BL/6 T cells with graft-versus-host disease after an allogeneic hematopoietic cell transplant.

This clone was seen a few times. The gene symbols are mouse symbols. The sequenced CDR3 bases are TGTGCCAGCAGCCCTCAGGGGAACACAGAAGTCTTC. Its protein product is CASSPQGNTEVF. The entire CDR3 reads CASSPQGNTEVFF. This chain joins TRBV3 and TRBJ1-1, with D perhaps TRBD1 (5 bases). The read stops 1 residue short of the end of the CDR3; the missing end is completed from the germline J gene. Trimming stripped 5 bases from V and 1 base from J, with 8 bases between. The CDR3 length is 13 residues. The germline V gene has CDR1 SNHLY and CDR2 FYNGKV (reference sequence).

Note on this clone: Gene names refer to mouse genes. The read comes to an end 1 residue before the CDR3 does, leaving the germline J gene to fill in the end. This chain joins TRBV26 and TRBJ2-3; no clear D. The V gene's germline CDR1 is KGHPV and CDR2 FQNQEV (reference sequence). Deletions cut 3 bases from V and 2 bases from J, with 6 bases between. CDR3 length equals 13 residues. The chain's CDR3 is CASSLRDAETLYF. The part of the CDR3 DNA that was read is TGTGCCAGCAGTCTCCGGGATGCAGAAACGCTGTAT.

This clone was seen a single time. Each gene name is a mouse one. Read data end 1 residue before the CDR3 end; the end is taken from the germline J gene. The V call is TRBV12-2, the J call TRBJ2-2; 13 bases map to TRBD2. The CDR3 runs to 16 residues. Per germline, CDR1 SGHLS and CDR2 HYDKME. J was trimmed by 2 bases and V by 3 bases; bases with no gene match: 2. The CDR3 reads CASSGTGGVNTGQLYF. The DNA read from the CDR3 is TGTGCCAGCTCTGGGACTGGGGGGGTTAACACCGGGCAGCTCTAC. The whole variable domain, remainder taken from reference TRBV12-2 and TRBJ2-2, is NSGVVQSPRYIIKGKGERSILKCIPISGHLSVAWYQQTQGQELKFFIQHYDKMERDKGNLPSRFSVQQFDDYHSEMNMSALELEDSAVYFCASSGTGGVNTGQLYFGEGSKLTVL.

Worth noting for this clone: Gene names are mouse gene names. The read ends 1 residue shy of where the CDR3 ends; the end is completed using the germline J gene. V is TRBV3 and J is TRBJ1-3; no firm D call. CDR3 size: 12 residues. The V end lost 2 bases, the J end lost 1 base, and 0 bases lay between the germline ends. Germline loops: CDR1 SNHLY, CDR2 FYNGKV (reference sequence). The chain's CDR3 is CASSLSGNTLYF. The sequenced CDR3 bases are TGTGCCAGCAGCTTATCTGGAAATACGCTCTAT.

In this sample, this clone turned up a few times. Germline and genes here are mouse. Incomplete CDR3 DNA: TGTGCCAGCAAAACCCGGGACAATGAACAGTAC. As protein: CASKTRDNEQY. The full-length CDR3 reads as CASKTRDNEQYF. The V and J genes are TRBV13-3 and TRBJ2-7; D possibly corresponds to TRBD1 (6 bases). The read stops 1 residue short of the end of the CDR3; the missing end is completed from the germline J gene. The germline V gene encodes CDR1 NNHDY and CDR2 SYVADS. V shed 6 bases and J shed 5 bases, with 12 bases lying between them. The CDR3 spans 12 residues.

As regards this clone: Genes and germline are mouse. The missing CDR3 end, 1 residue past where the read stops, is filled in from the germline J gene. The chain carries TRBV15 and TRBJ2-5, with unresolved D. The germline CDR1 and CDR2 sequences are SGHND and FRSKSL. The CDR3 extends over 12 amino acids. V lost 3 bases to trimming and J lost 2 bases, with 3 bases between them. The CDR3 reads CASSFIQDTQYF. The CDR3 DNA, read in part, is TGTGCCAGCAGTTTTATCCAAGACACCCAGTAC.

By proportion, this clone is medium-sized. These gene names are mouse names. The DNA ends 1 residue before the CDR3 does, and the rest of the CDR3 is filled in from the germline J gene. This chain connects TRBV30 to TRBJ1-2, with TRBD1 matching 8 bases. The CDR3 is 13 residues long. Trimming removed 5 bases from V and 0 bases from J; junction bases left unmatched: 2. Germline-derived CDR1 and CDR2 are SQVVS and ANEGSEA. CDR3 region: CSSAQGANSDYTF. The CDR3 DNA, read in part, is TGTAGTTCTGCACAGGGGGCAAACTCCGACTACACC. The variable domain in full, completed from reference TRBV30 and TRBJ1-2, reads SVLLYQKPNRDICQSGTSLKIQCVADSQVVSMFWYQQFQEQSLMLMATANEGSEATYESGFTKDKFPISRPNLTFSTLTVNNARPGDSSIYFCSSAQGANSDYTFGSGTRLLVI.

This clone is medium-sized in the sample. All gene names here are mouse names. From the germline J gene comes the end of the CDR3, since the read stops 1 residue before it. V gene TRBV23 combines with J gene TRBJ2-5; the DNA was not compared with TRBD2, the D call given in the table. There are 14 residues in the CDR3. Germline values: CDR1 KGHTA, CDR2 FQNQQP. The sequenced part of the CDR3 DNA is TGCTCCAGCAGTCAATCGACTGGGGGGGACACCCAGTAC. Its translation is CSSSQSTGGDTQY. The full CDR3 is CSSSQSTGGDTQYF. Looking up the rest from reference TRBV23 and TRBJ2-5 gives the full variable domain: DAAVTQKPRYLIKMKGQEAEMKCIPEKGHTAVFWYQQKQSKELKFLIYFQNQQPLDQIDMVKERFSAVCPSSSLCSLGIRTCEAEDSALYLCSSSQSTGGDTQYFGPGTRLLVL.

Regarding this clone: Gene names denote mouse genes. The sequence runs out 1 residue before the end of the CDR3; the remainder is reconstructed from the germline J gene. This sequence joins TRBV13-3 and TRBJ1-1; tentative D call: TRBD1 (6 bases). The CDR3 runs 13 residues. Trimming pared 0 bases from V and 6 bases from J, leaving 9 bases between. The germline CDR1 and CDR2 sequences are NNHDY and SYVADS. The CDR3: CASSDAQGAEVFF. The CDR3 bases that were read are TGTGCCAGCAGTGATGCACAGGGTGCAGAAGTCTTC.

There are a few counts of this clone. Genes and germline are mouse. The CDR3 is cut off 1 residue early in the read; its end comes from the germline J gene. The chain uses TRBV31 and TRBJ1-6; the D is unclear. TRBJ1-6 has ORF status, its function being uncertain. The CDR3 consists of 13 residues. V was pared by 0 bases and J by 8 bases, with 8 bases between. CDR1 GKSSPN and CDR2 SITVG come from the germline V gene. The sequenced CDR3 bases are TGTGCCTGGAGTCTGGGCGGGGATTCGCCCCTCTAC. Translated, it gives CAWSLGGDSPLY. The entire CDR3 reads CAWSLGGDSPLYF.

A few counts support this clone. Gene names denote mouse genes. The read ends 1 residue early relative to the CDR3; the germline J gene fills the gap. The chain uses TRBV26 and TRBJ2-7; maybe TRBD1 (6 bases). Germline CDR1 reads KGHPV; CDR2 reads FQNQEV (reference sequence). V was cut by 0 bases and J by 7 bases, with 10 bases left in between. CDR3 length: 13 residues. The CDR3 sequence is CASSLSGGQEQYF. The CDR3 DNA, read in part, is TGTGCCAGCAGTCTGTCAGGGGGACAAGAACAGTAC.

This clone was detected only a few times. Germline and genes: mouse. The CDR3 extends 1 residue past the end of the read, so its final part is completed from the germline J gene. This sample also contains other DNA sequences that code for the same CDR3. The rearrangement joins TRBV26 to TRBJ1-4; D may be TRBD1 (5 bases). CDR3 size: 14 residues. V dropped 3 bases and J dropped 0 bases, with 5 bases sitting between them. Germline V gene lookup returns CDR1 KGHPV and CDR2 FQNQEV (reference sequence). CDR3 amino acids: CASSLGVSNERLFF. The part of the CDR3 DNA that was read is TGTGCCAGCAGTCTAGGGGTTTCCAACGAAAGATTATTT. The full variable domain, in which reference TRBV26 and TRBJ1-4 provide the parts outside the CDR3, is NSKVIQTPRYLVKGQGQKAKMRCIPEKGHPVVFWYQQNKNNEFKFLINFQNQEVLQQIDMTEKRFSAECPSNSPCSLEIQSSEAGDSALYLCASSLGVSNERLFFGHGTKLSVL.

Regarding this clone: Mouse gene names apply. CDR3 DNA (partial): TGCACCTGCAGTGCAGATGGGGGGCCCCAAGACACCCAGTAC. Its protein product is CTCSADGGPQDTQY. The entire CDR3 reads CTCSADGGPQDTQYF. This sequence joins TRBV1 and TRBJ2-5; a possible D gene is TRBD2 (7 bases). The missing CDR3 end, 1 residue past where the read stops, is filled in from the germline J gene. Germline V gene data show CDR1 as NSQYPW and CDR2 as LRSPGD (reference sequence). V lost 0 bases, J lost 2 bases, and 9 bases lay in between. CDR3 length: 15 amino acids.

Remarks on this clone: Genes here carry mouse names. The read ends 1 residue shy of where the CDR3 ends; the end is completed using the germline J gene. The chain uses TRBV26 and TRBJ2-1, with D tentatively TRBD1 (6 bases). CDR3 length equals 15 residues. The germline V gene encodes CDR1 KGHPV and CDR2 FQNQEV (reference sequence). V was shortened by 1 base and J by 4 bases, with 11 bases between the two germline ends. CDR3: CASSLWQGRYAEQFF. The covered CDR3 bases are TGTGCCAGCAGTCTGTGGCAGGGGAGGTATGCTGAGCAGTTC. The whole variable domain, filled in from reference TRBV26 and TRBJ2-1, reads NSKVIQTPRYLVKGQGQKAKMRCIPEKGHPVVFWYQQNKNNEFKFLINFQNQEVLQQIDMTEKRFSAECPSNSPCSLEIQSSEAGDSALYLCASSLWQGRYAEQFFGPGTRLTVL.

Of note for this clone: The gene symbols are mouse symbols. The sequenced part of the CDR3 DNA is TGTGCCAGCAGTCTGGACAGGGAGGGAGTCTTC. The encoded protein is CASSLDREGVF. The CDR3, in full, reads CASSLDREGVFF. The V call is TRBV26, the J call TRBJ1-1; TRBD1 aligns across 7 bases. The CDR3 end lies 1 residue beyond the end of the read and is filled in from the germline J gene. After removal of 2 bases from V and 10 bases from J, the junction contained 4 bases not matched to a gene. The CDR3 is 12 residues long. Germline loops: CDR1 KGHPV, CDR2 FQNQEV (reference sequence). Complete variable domain (other parts from reference TRBV26 and TRBJ1-1): NSKVIQTPRYLVKGQGQKAKMRCIPEKGHPVVFWYQQNKNNEFKFLINFQNQEVLQQIDMTEKRFSAECPSNSPCSLEIQSSEAGDSALYLCASSLDREGVFFGKGTRLTVV.

For this clone: Mouse names are used for the genes. The read finishes 1 residue shy of the CDR3 end, and the germline J gene is used to complete it. The V and J genes are TRBV23 and TRBJ2-5; the D segment call TRBD2 is taken from the table without a DNA check. The germline V gene has CDR1 KGHTA and CDR2 FQNQQP. The CDR3 is 13 residues long. The CDR3 bases that were read are TGCTCCAGCAGTCGACTGGGGGTGGACACCCAGTAC. Its translation is CSSSRLGVDTQY. The full CDR3 is CSSSRLGVDTQYF.

The sample holds a few counts of this clone. Mouse gene names and germline throughout. The read ends 1 residue shy of where the CDR3 ends; the end is completed using the germline J gene. Other DNA sequences in the same sample also yield this CDR3. The V gene is TRBV12-2, the J gene TRBJ2-3; 13 bases fit TRBD2. Germline V gene data show CDR1 as SGHLS and CDR2 as HYDKME. J gave up 3 bases and V 4 bases, and 3 bases lay outside the gene matches. The CDR3 length is 15 residues. The DNA read from the CDR3 is TGTGCCAGCTCCCCGGACTGGGGGGGCGCAGAAACGCTGTAT. Protein: CASSPDWGGAETLY. The complete CDR3 protein is CASSPDWGGAETLYF.

A few counts support this clone. The gene symbols are mouse symbols. The sequenced fragment ends 1 residue before the CDR3 boundary, so the rest is inferred from the germline J gene. The J gene is TRBJ1-6, the V gene TRBV24; TRBD1 aligns across 9 bases. TRBJ1-6 is recorded as an ORF, its role being uncertain. Germline CDR1 KGHTA, CDR2 FRNEEI. The V and J ends lost 6 bases and 7 bases, in that order; junction bases with no gene match: 4. The CDR3 is 14 amino acids. Incomplete CDR3 DNA: TGTGCCAGCAGGAACAGGGGGCGGAATTCGCCCCTCTAC. As protein: CASRNRGRNSPLY. The full CDR3 is CASRNRGRNSPLYF.

In regard to this clone: Germline and genes: mouse. The read halts 1 residue ahead of the CDR3 end, with the missing end drawn from the germline J gene. V is TRBV26 and J is TRBJ2-2; TRBD2 might be the D (6 bases). Deletions cut 1 base from V and 1 base from J, with 7 bases between. The CDR3 is 15 amino acids. CDR1 and CDR2 (germline): KGHPV, FQNQEV (reference sequence). The CDR3 here is CASSLWTENTGQLYF. CDR3 DNA, as far as it was read: TGTGCCAGCAGTCTGTGGACTGAAAACACCGGGCAGCTCTAC.

Concerning this clone: The gene names given are mouse names. The DNA ends 1 residue before the CDR3 does, and the rest of the CDR3 is filled in from the germline J gene. V gene TRBV5 combines with J gene TRBJ2-7; D is unclear. Germline V gene lookup returns CDR1 LGHNA and CDR2 YNLKQL (reference sequence). Trimming stripped 0 bases from V and 4 bases from J, with 7 bases between. The CDR3 runs 13 residues. The covered CDR3 bases are TGTGCCAGCAGCCAAGATACGGGGTATGAACAGTAC. Its protein product is CASSQDTGYEQY. The whole CDR3 reads CASSQDTGYEQYF.

Worth noting for this clone: A much more abundant neighbour one base away suggests this may be a read error. Germline and genes: mouse. The covered CDR3 bases are TGTGCCAGCAGTGTTAACAACCAGGCTCCGCTT. This translates into CASSVNNQAPL. The whole CDR3 sequence reads CASSVNNQAPLF. The chain couples TRBV19 to TRBJ1-5; no definite D call. The read terminates 1 residue before the CDR3 end, so the remaining end is supplied by the germline J gene. V lost 4 bases, J lost 0 bases, and 2 bases lay in between. The germline V gene has CDR1 FNHDT and CDR2 SITEND (reference sequence). This CDR3 is built from 12 residues.